These T cell receptor beta chains were read from a single sample in a study of graft-versus-host responses after intestinal transplantation. Assay: immunoSEQ multiplex PCR; the TCRdb copy retains only in-frame clones and omits some. The sample has 98,000 or so clones; roughly 83% are singletons. The sequences come from PBMCs, collected 255 days after intestinal transplant. Receptors were obtained from a human patient who received an intestinal transplant, so some T cells may come from the graft donor. Each CDR3 is given with its conserved first and last residue. The D gene is left open where the match is weak. The size field is filled for only some rows; it gives once, few, many or a size class.

clone_size j_call d_call v_call cdr3_nt cdr3_aa
. TRBJ1-2 TRBD1 TRBV19 TGTGCCAGTAGTGACAGGGGGCCCTATGGCTACACCTTC CASSDRGPYGYTF
. TRBJ1-3 . TRBV25-1 TGTGCCAGCAGTGAATATCCCAGCTCTGGAAACACCATATATTTT CASSEYPSSGNTIYF
. TRBJ2-5 . TRBV28 TGTGCCAGCAGTTTATCTGCAGCCGAAGAGACCCAGTACTTC CASSLSAAEETQYF
. TRBJ2-4 . TRBV2 TGTGCCAGCAGTGGACTCCCGGTGGGTCAGAAAGACATTCAGTACTTC CASSGLPVGQKDIQYF
. TRBJ2-5 . TRBV7-6 TGTGCCAGCAGCTTAACGGGGGGCCGGGAGACCCAGTACTTC CASSLTGGRETQYF
once TRBJ1-1 TRBD1 TRBV30 TGTGCCTGGGTTCCGGGACAGACTTACACTGAAGCTTTCTTT CAWVPGQTYTEAFF
. TRBJ2-1 . TRBV6-1 TGTGCCAGCAGTGAAGGAACAGCCCTTTACTACAATGAGCAGTTCTTC CASSEGTALYYNEQFF
once TRBJ2-5 . TRBV6-5 TGTGCCAGCAGTTACCAGGGTCTTCAAGAGACCCAGTACTTC CASSYQGLQETQYF
. TRBJ2-2 TRBD1 TRBV7-4 TGTGCCAGCAGCCCGCACAGAGGGCAGGGGGAAGAGACCGGGGAGCTGTTTTTT CASSPHRGQGEETGELFF
. TRBJ2-3 TRBD2 TRBV30 TGTGCCTGGAGTGTACAATTAGCGGGGGGTCCAGTCACAGATACGCAGTATTTT CAWSVQLAGGPVTDTQYF
. TRBJ1-2 . TRBV19 TGTGCCAGTAGTATTCAGGAGGGGCCAGCCTATGGCTACACCTTC CASSIQEGPAYGYTF